A selection of T cell receptor beta chains follows, all from one sample in a study of shared clonotypes between healthy human individuals. Measured with immunoSEQ multiplex PCR; TCRdb has only the in-frame clones, and not every one. Of roughly 1,100,000 clones in the sample, around 75% were seen once. The sample was memory CD4+ T cells sorted from blood. All receptors derive from a man between 18 and 35 years old in good health. Each CDR3 is given with its conserved first and last residue. The D gene is left open where the match is weak. Clone sizes are given selectively: once, few, many, or a class where the clone is expanded.

d_gene: -
v_gene: TRBV11-2
abundance: few
j_gene: TRBJ2-7
CDR3aa: CASSFIGGSYEQYF
CDR3nt: TGTGCCAGCAGCTTTATAGGGGGGTCCTACGAGCAGTACTTC

d_gene: TRBD1
v_gene: TRBV27
abundance: few
j_gene: TRBJ1-1
CDR3aa: CASSHRDRAFF
CDR3nt: TGTGCCAGCAGTCACCGGGACAGAGCTTTCTTT

d_gene: TRBD1
v_gene: TRBV7-2
abundance: -
j_gene: TRBJ1-6
CDR3aa: CASSRQGSNSPLHF
CDR3nt: TGTGCCAGCAGCCGACAGGGATCTAATTCACCCCTCCACTTT

d_gene: -
v_gene: TRBV28
abundance: once
j_gene: TRBJ2-5
CDR3aa: CASSLVSQETQYF
CDR3nt: TGTGCCAGCAGTTTAGTGTCCCAAGAGACCCAGTACTTC

d_gene: TRBD1
v_gene: TRBV19
abundance: -
j_gene: TRBJ2-6
CDR3aa: CASTSTGAGANVLTF
CDR3nt: TGTGCCAGTACCTCCACAGGGGCTGGGGCCAACGTCCTGACTTTC

d_gene: -
v_gene: TRBV9
abundance: -
j_gene: TRBJ1-1
CDR3aa: CASSVVTVATEAFF
CDR3nt: TGTGCCAGCAGCGTAGTGACAGTTGCCACTGAAGCTTTCTTT

d_gene: -
v_gene: TRBV5-1
abundance: -
j_gene: TRBJ2-3
CDR3aa: CASRPQGATVTDTQYF
CDR3nt: TGCGCCAGCAGGCCACAGGGTGCCACTGTCACAGATACGCAGTATTTT

d_gene: TRBD1
v_gene: TRBV19
abundance: -
j_gene: TRBJ2-2
CDR3aa: CATQTGANTGELFF
CDR3nt: TGTGCCACCCAGACAGGGGCTAACACCGGGGAGCTGTTTTTT

d_gene: -
v_gene: TRBV5-6
abundance: -
j_gene: TRBJ2-3
CDR3aa: CASSGGAPSTDTQYF
CDR3nt: TGTGCCAGCAGTGGTGGGGCGCCTAGCACAGATACGCAGTATTTT

d_gene: TRBD1
v_gene: TRBV5-1
abundance: -
j_gene: TRBJ2-5
CDR3aa: CASSWGGTGTYQETQYF
CDR3nt: TGCGCCAGCAGCTGGGGTGGGACAGGGACGTACCAAGAGACCCAGTACTTC

d_gene: -
v_gene: TRBV2
abundance: -
j_gene: TRBJ2-3
CDR3aa: CASSEAGGTDTQYF
CDR3nt: TGTGCCAGCAGTGAGGCAGGAGGCACAGATACGCAGTATTTT

d_gene: TRBD1
v_gene: TRBV11-3
abundance: -
j_gene: TRBJ2-3
CDR3aa: CASSRRDRGGDTQYF
CDR3nt: TGTGCCAGCAGCCGACGGGACAGGGGTGGCGATACGCAGTATTTT

d_gene: -
v_gene: TRBV6-5
abundance: -
j_gene: TRBJ1-2
CDR3aa: CASTPGGVYGYTF
CDR3nt: TGTGCCAGCACCCCAGGAGGGGTATATGGCTACACCTTC

d_gene: TRBD1
v_gene: TRBV18
abundance: -
j_gene: TRBJ1-4
CDR3aa: CASSQETGGSGKLFF
CDR3nt: TGTGCCAGCTCACAAGAGACAGGGGGCTCCGGAAAACTGTTTTTT

d_gene: TRBD1
v_gene: TRBV29-1
abundance: -
j_gene: TRBJ2-2
CDR3aa: CSVARETGTLAGELFF
CDR3nt: TGCAGCGTTGCCCGAGAGACAGGGACGTTGGCCGGGGAGCTGTTTTTT

d_gene: -
v_gene: TRBV7-9
abundance: -
j_gene: TRBJ2-7
CDR3aa: CASSFGGRSSYEQYF
CDR3nt: TGTGCCAGCAGTTTTGGCGGCAGGAGCTCCTACGAGCAGTACTTC

d_gene: -
v_gene: TRBV5-4
abundance: -
j_gene: TRBJ2-3
CDR3aa: CASSLDGWGLGDTQYF
CDR3nt: TGTGCCAGCAGCTTGGATGGCTGGGGCTTGGGAGATACGCAGTATTTT

d_gene: TRBD1
v_gene: TRBV30
abundance: few
j_gene: TRBJ1-2
CDR3aa: CAWSMNRGLGGYTF
CDR3nt: TGTGCCTGGAGTATGAACAGGGGGTTGGGAGGCTACACCTTC

d_gene: -
v_gene: TRBV2
abundance: -
j_gene: TRBJ1-5
CDR3aa: CASNKEAGEGQPQHF
CDR3nt: TGTGCCAGTAATAAAGAGGCAGGGGAAGGTCAGCCCCAGCATTTT

d_gene: TRBD1
v_gene: TRBV6-6
abundance: few
j_gene: TRBJ1-2
CDR3aa: CASSPRTGWNGYTF
CDR3nt: TGTGCCAGCAGTCCCCGGACAGGGTGGAATGGCTACACCTTC

d_gene: -
v_gene: TRBV28
abundance: -
j_gene: TRBJ2-7
CDR3aa: CASSLIIGEQYF
CDR3nt: TGTGCCAGCAGCCTCATTATAGGAGAGCAGTACTTC

d_gene: TRBD1
v_gene: TRBV30
abundance: few
j_gene: TRBJ1-6
CDR3aa: CAWRETGNRENSPLHF
CDR3nt: TGTGCCTGGAGAGAGACAGGGAACAGGGAAAATTCACCCCTCCACTTT

d_gene: -
v_gene: TRBV18
abundance: -
j_gene: TRBJ2-2
CDR3aa: CASSPVTVRTGELFF
CDR3nt: TGTGCCAGCTCACCTGTTACAGTCAGAACCGGGGAGCTGTTTTTT

d_gene: -
v_gene: TRBV19
abundance: -
j_gene: TRBJ2-6
CDR3aa: CASSPQDNSGANVLTF
CDR3nt: TGTGCCAGTAGCCCTCAGGACAACTCTGGGGCCAACGTCCTGACTTTC

d_gene: -
v_gene: TRBV9
abundance: -
j_gene: TRBJ1-5
CDR3aa: CASSLTGSGQPQHF
CDR3nt: TGTGCCAGCAGCCTCACGGGTTCAGGGCAGCCCCAGCATTTT

d_gene: -
v_gene: TRBV18
abundance: few
j_gene: TRBJ1-1
CDR3aa: CASSPPGMNTEAFF
CDR3nt: TGTGCCAGCTCACCACCTGGAATGAACACTGAAGCTTTCTTT

d_gene: -
v_gene: TRBV6-6
abundance: -
j_gene: TRBJ2-7
CDR3aa: CASIPREPYEQYF
CDR3nt: TGTGCCAGCATTCCCAGGGAGCCCTACGAGCAGTACTTC

d_gene: TRBD1
v_gene: TRBV10-3
abundance: -
j_gene: TRBJ2-7
CDR3aa: CASQTGNYEQYF
CDR3nt: TGTGCCTCCCAGACAGGGAACTACGAGCAGTACTTC

d_gene: -
v_gene: TRBV18
abundance: -
j_gene: TRBJ2-4
CDR3aa: CASSGEAKNIQYF
CDR3nt: TGTGCCAGCTCAGGGGAAGCCAAAAACATTCAGTACTTC

d_gene: -
v_gene: TRBV28
abundance: -
j_gene: TRBJ1-2
CDR3aa: CASSWTANYGYTF
CDR3nt: TGTGCCAGCAGTTGGACAGCTAACTATGGCTACACCTTC

d_gene: TRBD2
v_gene: TRBV25-1
abundance: -
j_gene: TRBJ2-1
CDR3aa: CASSELAGGPKNEQFF
CDR3nt: TGTGCCAGCAGTGAACTAGCGGGAGGGCCTAAGAATGAGCAGTTCTTC

d_gene: TRBD2
v_gene: TRBV4-3
abundance: -
j_gene: TRBJ2-1
CDR3aa: CASSQVGAGEGYNEQFF
CDR3nt: TGCGCCAGCAGCCAAGTCGGTGCGGGAGAAGGGTACAATGAGCAGTTCTTC

d_gene: -
v_gene: TRBV21-1
abundance: -
j_gene: TRBJ2-5
CDR3aa: CASSRHYRETQYF
CDR3nt: TGTGCCAGCAGCCGACATTATCGGGAGACCCAGTACTTC

d_gene: TRBD2
v_gene: TRBV5-1
abundance: -
j_gene: TRBJ2-1
CDR3aa: CASSGSGGDSYNEQFF
CDR3nt: TGCGCCAGCAGCGGAAGCGGGGGCGACTCCTACAATGAGCAGTTCTTC

d_gene: -
v_gene: TRBV2
abundance: -
j_gene: TRBJ1-1
CDR3aa: CASSGDRNTEAFF
CDR3nt: TGTGCCAGCAGTGGCGACAGGAACACTGAAGCTTTCTTT

d_gene: -
v_gene: TRBV30
abundance: -
j_gene: TRBJ1-6
CDR3aa: CAWQNNSPLHF
CDR3nt: TGTGCCTGGCAGAATAATTCACCCCTCCACTTT

d_gene: -
v_gene: TRBV2
abundance: -
j_gene: TRBJ2-7
CDR3aa: CASNGGRVTYEQYF
CDR3nt: TGTGCCAGCAATGGGGGAAGGGTGACCTACGAGCAGTACTTC

d_gene: -
v_gene: TRBV23-1
abundance: -
j_gene: TRBJ2-1
CDR3aa: CASSQSGEGEADEQFF
CDR3nt: TGCGCCAGCAGTCAATCGGGGGAGGGGGAGGCGGATGAGCAGTTCTTC

d_gene: TRBD2
v_gene: TRBV11-2
abundance: -
j_gene: TRBJ2-7
CDR3aa: CASSLESTSGRAGEQYF
CDR3nt: TGTGCCAGCAGCCTCGAGTCGACTAGCGGGAGGGCCGGCGAGCAGTACTTC

d_gene: -
v_gene: TRBV5-1
abundance: -
j_gene: TRBJ2-5
CDR3aa: CASSGTSAETQYF
CDR3nt: TGCGCCAGCAGTGGAACATCGGCGGAGACCCAGTACTTC

d_gene: -
v_gene: TRBV7-2
abundance: -
j_gene: TRBJ2-3
CDR3aa: CASSLRGNTQYF
CDR3nt: TGTGCCAGCAGCTTAAGGGGCAATACGCAGTATTTT

d_gene: TRBD2
v_gene: TRBV30
abundance: many
j_gene: TRBJ2-7
CDR3aa: CAWSSGGFSYEQYF
CDR3nt: TGTGCCTGGAGTAGCGGGGGGTTCTCCTACGAGCAGTACTTC

d_gene: TRBD1
v_gene: TRBV6-6
abundance: once
j_gene: TRBJ2-3
CDR3aa: CASSYPDRGRVNTQYF
CDR3nt: TGTGCCAGCAGTTATCCAGACAGGGGGCGCGTTAATACGCAGTATTTT

d_gene: -
v_gene: TRBV19
abundance: -
j_gene: TRBJ1-2
CDR3aa: CASSRTLGGYTF
CDR3nt: TGTGCCAGTAGTAGGACTCTCGGGGGCTACACCTTC

d_gene: -
v_gene: TRBV19
abundance: -
j_gene: TRBJ1-4
CDR3aa: CASRGTEKPNEKLFF
CDR3nt: TGTGCCAGTAGGGGTACAGAAAAACCCAATGAAAAACTGTTTTTT

d_gene: -
v_gene: TRBV9
abundance: -
j_gene: TRBJ2-3
CDR3aa: CASSLQTGYTQYF
CDR3nt: TGTGCCAGCAGCCTTCAGACGGGGTATACGCAGTATTTT

d_gene: -
v_gene: TRBV5-4
abundance: many
j_gene: TRBJ2-7
CDR3aa: CASSLGAGPFSYEQYF
CDR3nt: TGTGCCAGCAGCTTGGGGGCGGGGCCTTTCTCCTACGAGCAGTACTTC

d_gene: -
v_gene: TRBV7-6
abundance: once
j_gene: TRBJ2-7
CDR3aa: CASSLAAEQPSYEQYF
CDR3nt: TGTGCCAGCAGCTTAGCGGCGGAACAGCCCTCCTACGAGCAGTACTTC

d_gene: TRBD2
v_gene: TRBV5-1
abundance: -
j_gene: TRBJ2-1
CDR3aa: CASRLAGGDEQFF
CDR3nt: TGCGCCAGCCGACTAGCGGGAGGGGATGAGCAGTTCTTC

d_gene: -
v_gene: TRBV27
abundance: -
j_gene: TRBJ1-2
CDR3aa: CASSLGRLGGYGYTF
CDR3nt: TGTGCCAGCAGCCTGGGACGGCTTGGTGGCTATGGCTACACCTTC

d_gene: TRBD1
v_gene: TRBV5-6
abundance: -
j_gene: TRBJ2-7
CDR3aa: CASSRDRSAYEQYF
CDR3nt: TGTGCCAGCAGCCGGGACAGGTCAGCCTACGAGCAGTACTTC

d_gene: -
v_gene: TRBV2
abundance: -
j_gene: TRBJ2-5
CDR3aa: CASSELVGGGKTQYF
CDR3nt: TGTGCCAGCAGTGAACTCGTGGGAGGAGGAAAGACCCAGTACTTC

d_gene: -
v_gene: TRBV11-2
abundance: -
j_gene: TRBJ1-2
CDR3aa: CASSLKGDYGYTF
CDR3nt: TGTGCCAGCAGCCTGAAGGGGGACTATGGCTACACCTTC

d_gene: -
v_gene: TRBV15
abundance: -
j_gene: TRBJ2-4
CDR3aa: CATSREVADLAKNIQYF
CDR3nt: TGTGCCACCAGCAGAGAGGTAGCGGACCTAGCCAAAAACATTCAGTACTTC

d_gene: -
v_gene: TRBV18
abundance: once
j_gene: TRBJ1-2
CDR3aa: CASSPAAGANGYTF
CDR3nt: TGTGCCAGCTCACCGGCAGCGGGGGCGAATGGCTACACCTTC

d_gene: -
v_gene: TRBV5-5
abundance: -
j_gene: TRBJ1-4
CDR3aa: CASSLADSTGSLFF
CDR3nt: TGTGCCAGCAGCTTGGCCGACTCAACTGGGTCGCTGTTTTTT

d_gene: -
v_gene: TRBV7-9
abundance: once
j_gene: TRBJ2-3
CDR3aa: CAAGPGGTDTQYF
CDR3nt: TGTGCCGCGGGGCCAGGAGGCACAGATACGCAGTATTTT